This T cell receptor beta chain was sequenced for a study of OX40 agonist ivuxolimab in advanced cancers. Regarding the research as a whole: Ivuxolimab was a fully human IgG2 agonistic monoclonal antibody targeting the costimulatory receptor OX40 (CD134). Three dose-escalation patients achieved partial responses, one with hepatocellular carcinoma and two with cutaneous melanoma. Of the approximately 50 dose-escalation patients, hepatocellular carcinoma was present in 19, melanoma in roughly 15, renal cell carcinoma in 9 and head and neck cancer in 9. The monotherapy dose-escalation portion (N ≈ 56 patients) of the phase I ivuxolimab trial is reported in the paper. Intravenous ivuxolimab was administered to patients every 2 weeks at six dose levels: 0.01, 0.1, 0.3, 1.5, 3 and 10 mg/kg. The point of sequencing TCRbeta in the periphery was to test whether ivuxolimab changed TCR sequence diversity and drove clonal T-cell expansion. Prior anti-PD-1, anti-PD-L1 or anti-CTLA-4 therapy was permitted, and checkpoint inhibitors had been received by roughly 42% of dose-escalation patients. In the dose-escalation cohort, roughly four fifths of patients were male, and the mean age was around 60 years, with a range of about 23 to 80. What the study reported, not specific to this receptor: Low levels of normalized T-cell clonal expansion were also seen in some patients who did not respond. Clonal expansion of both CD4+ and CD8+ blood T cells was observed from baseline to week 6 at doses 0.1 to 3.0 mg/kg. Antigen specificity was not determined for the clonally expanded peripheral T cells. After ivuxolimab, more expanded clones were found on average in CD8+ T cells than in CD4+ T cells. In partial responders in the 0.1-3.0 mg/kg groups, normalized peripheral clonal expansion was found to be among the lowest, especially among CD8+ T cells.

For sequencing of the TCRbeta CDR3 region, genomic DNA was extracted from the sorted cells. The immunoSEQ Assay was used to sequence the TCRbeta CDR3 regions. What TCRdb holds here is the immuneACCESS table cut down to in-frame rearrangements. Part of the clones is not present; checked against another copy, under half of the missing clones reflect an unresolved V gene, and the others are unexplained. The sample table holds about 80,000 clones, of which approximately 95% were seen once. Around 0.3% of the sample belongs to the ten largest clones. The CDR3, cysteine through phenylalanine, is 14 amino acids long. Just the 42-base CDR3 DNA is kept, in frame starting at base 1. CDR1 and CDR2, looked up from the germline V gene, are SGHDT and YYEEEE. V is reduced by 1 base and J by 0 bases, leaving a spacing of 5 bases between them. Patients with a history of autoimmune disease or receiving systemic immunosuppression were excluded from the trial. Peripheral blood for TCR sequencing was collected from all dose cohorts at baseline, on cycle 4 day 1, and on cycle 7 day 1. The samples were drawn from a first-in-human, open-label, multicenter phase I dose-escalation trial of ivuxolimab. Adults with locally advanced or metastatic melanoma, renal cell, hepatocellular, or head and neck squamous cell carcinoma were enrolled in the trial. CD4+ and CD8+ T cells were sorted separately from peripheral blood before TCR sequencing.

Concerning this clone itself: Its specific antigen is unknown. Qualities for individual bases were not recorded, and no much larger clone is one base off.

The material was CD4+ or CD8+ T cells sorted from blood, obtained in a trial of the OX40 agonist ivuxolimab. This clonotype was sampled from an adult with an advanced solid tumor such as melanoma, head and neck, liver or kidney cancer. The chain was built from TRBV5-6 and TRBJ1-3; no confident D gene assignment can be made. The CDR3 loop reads CASSLYTSGNTIYF. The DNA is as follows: TGTGCCAGCAGCTTGTATACCTCTGGAAACACCATATATTTT.